This TCR beta chain was identified during a study of blood T cells in healthy people across ages. Through a sample-barcoded 5' primer and a J-beta primer mix, a second PCR was run for about 6 to 12 cycles. TCRdb called the 5' RACE reads again in MiXCR, with one record for every CDR3 protein. The sample holds roughly 730,000 distinct CDR3 sequences, about 61% seen once. Study results and limitations: CMV status of donors was not determined, possibly confounding expanded clonotype changes.

This CDR3 has 13 amino acids. CDR1 is DFQATT and CDR2 is SNEGSKA in the germline V gene (reference sequence). Trimming cost V 0 bases and J 3 bases, with 9 bases left between them. This clonotype occurred a few times. Its matching antigen is unknown. Per sample, extraction of total RNA gave at least 5 micrograms in every case. This TCR was recovered from a middle-aged man in good health. The gene calls are TRBV20-1 and TRBJ2-7, with a tentative D call TRBD1 (5 bases). The sequenced material came from blood. CDR3 sequence reads: CSARELGHYEQYF. In DNA form, the CDR3 reads TGCAGTGCTAGAGAGTTAGGACACTACGAGCAGTACTTC.